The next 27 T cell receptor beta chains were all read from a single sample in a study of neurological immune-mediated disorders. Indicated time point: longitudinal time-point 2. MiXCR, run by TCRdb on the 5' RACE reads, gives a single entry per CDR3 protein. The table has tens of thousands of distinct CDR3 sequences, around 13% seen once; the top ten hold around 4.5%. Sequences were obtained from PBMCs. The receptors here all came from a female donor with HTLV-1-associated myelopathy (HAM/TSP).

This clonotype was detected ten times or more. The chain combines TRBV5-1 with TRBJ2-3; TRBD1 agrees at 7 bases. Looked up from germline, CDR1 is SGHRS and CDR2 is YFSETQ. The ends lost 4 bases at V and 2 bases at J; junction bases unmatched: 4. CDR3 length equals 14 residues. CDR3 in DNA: TGCGCCAGCAGCGGTGGACAGGACACAGATACGCAGTATTTT. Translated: CASSGGQDTDTQYF. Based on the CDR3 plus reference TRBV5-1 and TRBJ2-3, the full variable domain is KAGVTQTPRYLIKTRGQQVTLSCSPISGHRSVSWYQQTPGQGLQFLFEYFSETQRNKGNFPGRFSGRQFSNSRSEMNVSTLELGDSALYLCASSGGQDTDTQYFGPGTRLTVL.

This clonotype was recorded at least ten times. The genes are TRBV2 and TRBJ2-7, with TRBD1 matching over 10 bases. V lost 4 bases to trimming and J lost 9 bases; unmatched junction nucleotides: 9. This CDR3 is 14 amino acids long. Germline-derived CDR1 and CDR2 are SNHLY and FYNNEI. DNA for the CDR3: TGTGCCAGCAGTGCGGGACAGGGGTATAAGGGGCAGTACTTC. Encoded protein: CASSAGQGYKGQYF.

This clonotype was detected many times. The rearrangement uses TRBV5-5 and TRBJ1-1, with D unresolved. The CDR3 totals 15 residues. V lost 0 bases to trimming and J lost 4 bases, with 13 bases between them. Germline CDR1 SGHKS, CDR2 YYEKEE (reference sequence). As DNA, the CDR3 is TGTGCCAGCAGCTTGGCTGGATCCCTGGGCACTGAAGCTTTCTTT. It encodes CASSLAGSLGTEAFF.

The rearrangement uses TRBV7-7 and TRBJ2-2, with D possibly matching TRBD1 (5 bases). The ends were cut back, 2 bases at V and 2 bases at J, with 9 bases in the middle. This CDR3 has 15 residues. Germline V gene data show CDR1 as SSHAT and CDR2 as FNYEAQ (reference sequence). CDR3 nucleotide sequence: TGTGCCAGCAGCTTACAGGGTGCAAACACCGGGGAGCTGTTTTTT. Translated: CASSLQGANTGELFF.

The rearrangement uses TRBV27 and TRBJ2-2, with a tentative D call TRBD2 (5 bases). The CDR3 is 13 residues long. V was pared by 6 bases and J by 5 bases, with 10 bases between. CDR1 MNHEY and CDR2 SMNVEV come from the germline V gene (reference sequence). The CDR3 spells CASSWRSTGELFF. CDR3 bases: TGTGCCAGCAGCTGGAGGAGTACCGGGGAGCTGTTTTTT.

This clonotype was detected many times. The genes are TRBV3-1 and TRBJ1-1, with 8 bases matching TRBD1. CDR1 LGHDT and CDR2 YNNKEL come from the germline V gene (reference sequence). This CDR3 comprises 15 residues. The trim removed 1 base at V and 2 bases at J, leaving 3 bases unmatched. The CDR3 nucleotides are TGTGCCAGCAGCCAAGCCGGGACAGGTAACACTGAAGCTTTCTTT. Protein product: CASSQAGTGNTEAFF.

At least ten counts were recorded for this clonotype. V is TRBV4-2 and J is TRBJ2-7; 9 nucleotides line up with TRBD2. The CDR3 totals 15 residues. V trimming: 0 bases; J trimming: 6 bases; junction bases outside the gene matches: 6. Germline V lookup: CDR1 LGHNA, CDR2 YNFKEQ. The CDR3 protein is CASSQESSGVGEQYF. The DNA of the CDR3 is TGTGCCAGCAGCCAAGAATCTAGCGGGGTCGGCGAGCAGTACTTC.

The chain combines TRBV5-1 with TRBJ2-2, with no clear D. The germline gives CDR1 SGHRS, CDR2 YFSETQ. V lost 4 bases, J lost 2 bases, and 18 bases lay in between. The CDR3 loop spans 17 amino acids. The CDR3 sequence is CASSKNVDPINTGELFF. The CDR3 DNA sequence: TGCGCCAGCAGCAAAAATGTCGACCCCATCAACACCGGGGAGCTGTTTTTT.

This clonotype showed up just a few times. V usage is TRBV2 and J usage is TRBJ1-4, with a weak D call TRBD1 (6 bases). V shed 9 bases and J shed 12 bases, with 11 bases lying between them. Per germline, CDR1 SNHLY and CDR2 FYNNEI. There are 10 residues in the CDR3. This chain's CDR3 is CASHRDQLFF. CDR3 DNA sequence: TGTGCCAGTCACAGGGATCAACTGTTTTTT.

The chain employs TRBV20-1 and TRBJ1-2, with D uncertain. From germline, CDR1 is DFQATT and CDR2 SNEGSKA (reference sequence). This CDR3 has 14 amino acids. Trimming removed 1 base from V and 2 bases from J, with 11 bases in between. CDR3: CSARASGRNYGYTF. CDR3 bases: TGCAGTGCTAGAGCCTCTGGGCGGAACTATGGCTACACCTTC.

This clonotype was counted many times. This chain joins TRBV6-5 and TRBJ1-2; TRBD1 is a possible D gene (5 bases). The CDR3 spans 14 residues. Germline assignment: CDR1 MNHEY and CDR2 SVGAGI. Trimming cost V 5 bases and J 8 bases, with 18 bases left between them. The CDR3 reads CASSRGKGYGGYTF. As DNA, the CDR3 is TGTGCCAGCAGTAGGGGCAAGGGCTACGGGGGCTACACCTTC.

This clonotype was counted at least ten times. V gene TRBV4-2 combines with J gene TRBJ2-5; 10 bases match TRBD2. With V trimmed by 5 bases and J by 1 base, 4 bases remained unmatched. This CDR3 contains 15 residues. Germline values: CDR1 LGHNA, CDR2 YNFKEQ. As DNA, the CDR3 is TGTGCCAGCAGCAGGACTAGCGGTGGCCAAGAGACCCAGTACTTC. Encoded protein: CASSRTSGGQETQYF.

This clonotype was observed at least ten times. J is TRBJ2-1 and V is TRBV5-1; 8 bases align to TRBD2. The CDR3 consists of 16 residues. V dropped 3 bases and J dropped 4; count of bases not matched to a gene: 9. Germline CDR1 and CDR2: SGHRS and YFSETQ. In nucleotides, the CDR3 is TGCGCCAGCAGCTCCCTCGAGACGGGGGGGTACAATGAGCAGTTCTTC. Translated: CASSSLETGGYNEQFF.

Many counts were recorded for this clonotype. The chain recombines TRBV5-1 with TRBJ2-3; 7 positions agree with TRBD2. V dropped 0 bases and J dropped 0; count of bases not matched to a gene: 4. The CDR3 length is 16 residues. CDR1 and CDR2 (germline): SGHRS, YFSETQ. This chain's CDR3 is CASSLGRGVSTDTQYF. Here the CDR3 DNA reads TGCGCCAGCAGCTTGGGACGGGGGGTAAGCACAGATACGCAGTATTTT.

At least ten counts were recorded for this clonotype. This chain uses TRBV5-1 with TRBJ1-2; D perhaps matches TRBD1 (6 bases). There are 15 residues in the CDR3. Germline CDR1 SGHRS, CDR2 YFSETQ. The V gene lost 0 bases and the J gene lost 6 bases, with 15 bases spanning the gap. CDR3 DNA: TGCGCCAGCAGCTTGGCCTGGGGGGGCGTCGATGGCTACACCTTC. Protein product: CASSLAWGGVDGYTF.

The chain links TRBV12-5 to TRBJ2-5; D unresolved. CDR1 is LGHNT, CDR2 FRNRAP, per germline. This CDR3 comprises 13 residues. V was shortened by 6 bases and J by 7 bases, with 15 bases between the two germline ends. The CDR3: CASGRELDVTQYF. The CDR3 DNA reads TGTGCTAGTGGCAGAGAGCTCGACGTGACCCAGTACTTC.

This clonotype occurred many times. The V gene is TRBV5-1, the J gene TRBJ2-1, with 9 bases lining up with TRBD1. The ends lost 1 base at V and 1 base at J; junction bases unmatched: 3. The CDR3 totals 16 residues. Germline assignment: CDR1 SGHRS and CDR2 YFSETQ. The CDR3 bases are TGCGCCAGCAGCTTGTTGGGGACAGGGTCCTACAATGAGCAGTTCTTC. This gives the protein CASSLLGTGSYNEQFF. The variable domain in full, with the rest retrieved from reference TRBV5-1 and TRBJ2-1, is KAGVTQTPRYLIKTRGQQVTLSCSPISGHRSVSWYQQTPGQGLQFLFEYFSETQRNKGNFPGRFSGRQFSNSRSEMNVSTLELGDSALYLCASSLLGTGSYNEQFFGPGTRLTVL.

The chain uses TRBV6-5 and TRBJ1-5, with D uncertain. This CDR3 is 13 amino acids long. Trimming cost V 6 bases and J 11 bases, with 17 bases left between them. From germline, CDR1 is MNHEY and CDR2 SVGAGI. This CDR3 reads CASSQTPGVAQHF. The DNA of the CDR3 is TGTGCCAGCAGCCAAACCCCAGGAGTGGCCCAGCATTTT.

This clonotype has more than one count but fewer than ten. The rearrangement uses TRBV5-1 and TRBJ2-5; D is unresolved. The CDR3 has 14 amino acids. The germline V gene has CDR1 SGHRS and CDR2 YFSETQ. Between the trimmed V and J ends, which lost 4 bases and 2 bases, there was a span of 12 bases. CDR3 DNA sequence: TGCGCCAGCAGCGGTATTGACGGGCAAGAGACCCAGTACTTC. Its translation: CASSGIDGQETQYF. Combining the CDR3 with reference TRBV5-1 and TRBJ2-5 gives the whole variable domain KAGVTQTPRYLIKTRGQQVTLSCSPISGHRSVSWYQQTPGQGLQFLFEYFSETQRNKGNFPGRFSGRQFSNSRSEMNVSTLELGDSALYLCASSGIDGQETQYFGPGTRLLVL.

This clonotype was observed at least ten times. CDR3 in amino acids: CASSLASGAAYEQYF. The CDR3 DNA reads TGTGCCAGCAGCTTAGCGAGCGGGGCTGCCTACGAGCAGTACTTC. This chain connects TRBV7-2 to TRBJ2-7; 7 positions agree with TRBD2. After removal of 0 bases from V and 2 bases from J, the junction contained 4 bases not matched to a gene. CDR1 and CDR2 from the germline V gene are SGHTA and FQGNSA. The CDR3 spans 15 residues.

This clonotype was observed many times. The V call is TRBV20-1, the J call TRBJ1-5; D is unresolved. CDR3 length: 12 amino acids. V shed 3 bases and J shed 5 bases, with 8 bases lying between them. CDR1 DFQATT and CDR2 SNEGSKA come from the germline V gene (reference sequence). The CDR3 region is CSASGIHQPQHF. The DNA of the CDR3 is TGCAGTGCTAGTGGCATCCATCAGCCCCAGCATTTT.

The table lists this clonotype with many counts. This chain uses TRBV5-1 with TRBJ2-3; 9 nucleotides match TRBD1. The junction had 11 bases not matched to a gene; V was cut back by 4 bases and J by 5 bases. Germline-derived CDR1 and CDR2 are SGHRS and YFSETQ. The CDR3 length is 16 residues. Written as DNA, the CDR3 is TGCGCCAGCAGCCTGCCGGACAGGGGAAGAGTAGATACGCAGTATTTT. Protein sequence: CASSLPDRGRVDTQYF.

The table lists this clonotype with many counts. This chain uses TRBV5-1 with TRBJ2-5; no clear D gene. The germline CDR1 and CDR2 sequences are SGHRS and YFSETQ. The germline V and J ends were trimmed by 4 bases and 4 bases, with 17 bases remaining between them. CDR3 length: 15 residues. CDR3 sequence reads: CASSPGLRAVETQYF. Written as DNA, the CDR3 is TGCGCCAGCAGCCCAGGCCTTAGGGCAGTAGAGACCCAGTACTTC. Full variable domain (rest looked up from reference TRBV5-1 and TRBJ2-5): KAGVTQTPRYLIKTRGQQVTLSCSPISGHRSVSWYQQTPGQGLQFLFEYFSETQRNKGNFPGRFSGRQFSNSRSEMNVSTLELGDSALYLCASSPGLRAVETQYFGPGTRLLVL.

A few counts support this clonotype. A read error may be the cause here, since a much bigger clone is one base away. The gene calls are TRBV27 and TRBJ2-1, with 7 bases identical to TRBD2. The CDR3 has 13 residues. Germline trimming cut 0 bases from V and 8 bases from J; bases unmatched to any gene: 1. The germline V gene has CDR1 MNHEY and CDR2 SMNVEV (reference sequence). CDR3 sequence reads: CASSLSREYEQFF. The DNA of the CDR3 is TGTGCCAGCAGTTTATCGCGGGAGTATGAGCAGTTCTTC.

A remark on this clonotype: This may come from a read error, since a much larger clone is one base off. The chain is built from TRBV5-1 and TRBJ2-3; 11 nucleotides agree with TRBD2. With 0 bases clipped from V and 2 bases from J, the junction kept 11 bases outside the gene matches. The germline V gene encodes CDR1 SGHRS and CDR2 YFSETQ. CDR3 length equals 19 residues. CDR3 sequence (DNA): TGCGCCAGCAGCTTGGGCGTAGCGGGGGGGCCCCGGATCACAGATACGCAGTATTTT. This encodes CASSLGVAGGPRITDTQYF.

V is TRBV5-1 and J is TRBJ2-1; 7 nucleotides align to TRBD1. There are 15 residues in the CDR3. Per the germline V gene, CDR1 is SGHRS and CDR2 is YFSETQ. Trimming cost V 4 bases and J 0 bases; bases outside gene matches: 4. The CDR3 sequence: CASSVTGSSYNEQFF. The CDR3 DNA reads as TGCGCCAGCAGCGTGACAGGGAGCTCCTACAATGAGCAGTTCTTC.

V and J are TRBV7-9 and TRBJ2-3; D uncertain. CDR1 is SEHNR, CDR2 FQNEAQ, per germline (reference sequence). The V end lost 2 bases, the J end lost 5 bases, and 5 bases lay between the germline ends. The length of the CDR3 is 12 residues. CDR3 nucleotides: TGTGCCAGCAGCTTAACTAAAGATACGCAGTATTTT. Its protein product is CASSLTKDTQYF.